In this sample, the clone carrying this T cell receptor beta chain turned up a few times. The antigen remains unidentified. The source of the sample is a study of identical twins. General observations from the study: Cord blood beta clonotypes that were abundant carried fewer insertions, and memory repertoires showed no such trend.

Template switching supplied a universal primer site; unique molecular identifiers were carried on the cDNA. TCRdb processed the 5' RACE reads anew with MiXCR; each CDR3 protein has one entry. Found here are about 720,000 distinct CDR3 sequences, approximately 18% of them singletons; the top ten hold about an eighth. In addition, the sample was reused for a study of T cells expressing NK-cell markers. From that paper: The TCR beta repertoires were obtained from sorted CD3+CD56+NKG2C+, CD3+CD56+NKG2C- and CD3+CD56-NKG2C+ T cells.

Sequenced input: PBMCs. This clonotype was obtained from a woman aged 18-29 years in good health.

The CDR3 sequence: CASAGGGRNTEAFF. In DNA, the CDR3 is TGTGCTAGTGCTGGGGGGGGGCGGAACACTGAAGCTTTCTTT. The chain carries TRBV12-5 and TRBJ1-1; tentatively, D is TRBD1 (6 bases). V lost 7 bases and J lost 1, with 13 bases in between. Germline V gene lookup returns CDR1 LGHNT and CDR2 FRNRAP. The CDR3 spans 14 residues. Variable domain in full (rest from reference TRBV12-5 and TRBJ1-1): DARVTQTPRHKVTEMGQEVTMRCQPILGHNTVFWYRQTMMQGLELLAYFRNRAPLDDSGMPKDRFSAEMPDATLATLKIQPSEPRDSAVYFCASAGGGRNTEAFFGQGTRLTVV.